These 29 T cell receptor beta chains were all obtained from the same sample, sequenced in a study of blood T cells in healthy people across ages. Next came a second PCR, run for about 7 to 12 cycles, which used a sample-barcoded 5' primer along with a J-beta primer mix. Each CDR3 protein is one row after TCRdb ran MiXCR on the 5' RACE reads. This sample has over 1.5 million distinct CDR3 sequences, with approximately 50% found just once. The source material was blood. These TCRs come from a woman aged 40 to 50 in good health.

The V call is TRBV15, the J call TRBJ2-5; TRBD2 matches at 9 bases. Trimming took 1 base from V and 1 from J; bases not matched to a gene: 4. This CDR3 region has 16 residues. CDR1 is LNHNV and CDR2 is YYDKDF in the germline V gene (reference sequence). Here the CDR3 DNA reads TGTGCCACCAGCAGAGGTGCTAGCGGGGTCCAAGAGACCCAGTACTTC. Translation: CATSRGASGVQETQYF.

This clonotype was detected a few times. The chain uses TRBV20-1 and TRBJ1-2; D gene uncertain. V was clipped by 0 bases and J by 2 bases, with 10 bases between them. This CDR3 region has 14 residues. CDR1 and CDR2 (germline): DFQATT, SNEGSKA (reference sequence). This CDR3 is CSAREPAENYGYTF. The CDR3 DNA sequence: TGCAGTGCTAGAGAACCGGCAGAGAACTATGGCTACACCTTC.

This chain links TRBV25-1 with TRBJ2-3, with TRBD2 matching over 10 bases. Germline trimming cut 5 bases from V and 5 bases from J; bases unmatched to any gene: 10. CDR1 MGHDK and CDR2 SYGVNS come from the germline V gene. The CDR3 covers 16 residues. In nucleotides, the CDR3 is TGTGCCAGCAGTATATTACTAGCGGGGTCGGGAGATACGCAGTATTTT. Protein sequence: CASSILLAGSGDTQYF.

There are a few counts of this clonotype. This chain links TRBV7-8 with TRBJ2-7, with D perhaps matching TRBD1 (7 bases). In germline, CDR1 is SGHVS, CDR2 FQNEAQ. This CDR3 spans 15 amino acids. V shed 6 bases and J shed 4 bases, with 19 bases lying between them. The CDR3 nucleotides read TGTGCCAGCAGGGAGGGACAGAGTGCCCTATACGAGCAGTACTTC. Translating gives CASREGQSALYEQYF.

The chain recombines TRBV4-2 with TRBJ1-4; weak D call: TRBD1 (6 bases). This CDR3 comprises 16 residues. Trimming removed 0 bases at V and 3 bases at J, with 11 bases between. Germline V gene lookup returns CDR1 LGHNA and CDR2 YNFKEQ. CDR3 sequence reads: CASSQEWGRPNEKLFF. CDR3 sequence (DNA): TGTGCCAGCAGCCAAGAGTGGGGGCGACCTAATGAAAAACTGTTTTTT.

The chain uses TRBV20-1 and TRBJ2-5; no firm D call. This CDR3 is built from 14 residues. Trimming stripped 3 bases from V and 4 bases from J, with 15 bases between. Looked up from germline, CDR1 is DFQATT and CDR2 is SNEGSKA (reference sequence). CDR3 loop: CSASPTFRRETQYF. The CDR3, as DNA: TGCAGTGCTAGCCCTACATTCCGAAGAGAGACCCAGTACTTC.

The chain carries TRBV5-1 and TRBJ1-1, with D hard to call. The CDR3 is 13 residues long. The ends were cut back, 0 bases at V and 10 bases at J, with 13 bases in the middle. Germline V lookup: CDR1 SGHRS, CDR2 YFSETQ. The chain's CDR3 is CASSLASGLGAFF. CDR3 nucleotide sequence: TGCGCCAGCAGCTTGGCCAGTGGCCTGGGAGCTTTCTTT.

This chain uses TRBV7-2 with TRBJ2-5, with TRBD2 identical over 9 bases. There are 16 residues in the CDR3. CDR1 and CDR2 from the germline V gene are SGHTA and FQGNSA. Unmatched junction bases numbered 11, after V lost 4 bases and J lost 5 bases. As DNA, the CDR3 is TGTGCCAGCAGCTCTAGGGCTCTAGCGGGGCCGGAGACCCAGTACTTC. Residues: CASSSRALAGPETQYF.

The chain employs TRBV6-5 and TRBJ2-7; TRBD2 matches 8 bases. Per germline, CDR1 MNHEY and CDR2 SVGAGI. Trimming cost V 0 bases and J 2 bases; bases outside gene matches: 9. The length of the CDR3 is 17 residues. The CDR3, as DNA: TGTGCCAGCAGTTACTCGGGTTCGGCGGGGGGTCCCTACGAGCAGTACTTC. Its translation: CASSYSGSAGGPYEQYF.

The V and J genes are TRBV20-1 and TRBJ2-4, with D perhaps TRBD1 or TRBD2 (5 bases each). The CDR3 is made up of 9 amino acids. V lost 5 bases, J lost 15 bases, and 11 bases lay in between. Germline CDR1 reads DFQATT; CDR2 reads SNEGSKA (reference sequence). This chain's CDR3 is CSAGGRGYF. CDR3 nucleotide sequence: TGCAGTGCTGGGGGACGAGGGTACTTC.

The V call is TRBV2, the J call TRBJ2-5; D remains ambiguous. The CDR3 has 16 amino acids. CDR1 is SNHLY and CDR2 is FYNNEI in the germline V gene. Trimming removed 7 bases from V and 11 bases from J, with 29 bases in between. CDR3 residues: CASTTLIGDDNYGQYF. The DNA for the CDR3 is TGTGCCAGCACCACGCTGATTGGGGATGACAACTACGGGCAGTACTTC.

The table lists this clonotype with many counts. One junction end disagrees with the germline gene, perhaps due to a read error. The rearrangement links TRBV5-1 to TRBJ2-5; perhaps TRBD2 as D (6 bases). The germline CDR1 and CDR2 sequences are SGHRS and YFSETQ. The CDR3 length is 14 residues. For the CDR3, the DNA is TGTGCTAGCAGCTTCGGGGGACGCCAAGAGACCCAGTACTTC. The encoded protein is CASSFGGRQETQYF.

This clonotype was seen more than once but under ten times. This rearrangement joins TRBV5-1 to TRBJ1-1; TRBD1 agrees at 7 bases. Germline V CDR1 and CDR2: SGHRS, YFSETQ. The CDR3 extends over 14 amino acids. J lost 4 bases, V lost 6 bases, and 9 bases had no gene match. The CDR3 coding sequence is TGCGCCAGCAATACAGGGGTCTACGGCACTGAAGCTTTCTTT. It is translated as CASNTGVYGTEAFF.

The chain joins TRBV7-9 to TRBJ2-3, with 7 bases matching TRBD1. Germline CDR1 SEHNR, CDR2 FQNEAQ (reference sequence). This CDR3 spans 18 amino acids. V shed 5 bases, J shed 2 bases, and the junction held 16 bases outside the gene matches. The CDR3 is CASSRRGQPTKNTDTQYF. In DNA, the CDR3 is TGTGCCAGCAGCCGACGGGGACAGCCAACCAAAAACACAGATACGCAGTATTTT.

The chain links TRBV6-5 to TRBJ1-2, with D hard to call. Germline CDR1 is MNHEY and CDR2 is SVGAGI. The CDR3 totals 12 residues. Trimming shortened V by 6 bases and J by 8 bases, and 13 bases separated the two germline ends. The DNA of the CDR3 is TGTGCCAGCAGCTCCCTAACAGACGGCTACACCTTC. Its protein product is CASSSLTDGYTF.

The CDR3, as DNA: TGTGCCAGCAGCCTAAGAACTAGCGGGGGACGATACAATGAGCAGTTCTTC. Protein product: CASSLRTSGGRYNEQFF. V gene TRBV9 combines with J gene TRBJ2-1; TRBD2 agrees at 11 bases. Trimming at V came to 4 bases and at J to 4 bases, leaving 10 bases not matched to a gene. Germline V gene data show CDR1 as SGDLS and CDR2 as YYNGEE. The CDR3 contains 17 residues. Full variable domain (missing parts from reference TRBV9 and TRBJ2-1): DSGVTQTPKHLITATGQRVTLRCSPRSGDLSVYWYQQSLDQGLQFLIQYYNGEERAKGNILERFSAQQFPDLHSELNLSSLELGDSALYFCASSLRTSGGRYNEQFFGPGTRLTVL.

This clonotype was observed a few times. The chain carries TRBV20-1 and TRBJ2-1; D is tentatively TRBD1 or TRBD2 (5 bases each). CDR1 and CDR2 (germline): DFQATT, SNEGSKA (reference sequence). This CDR3 has 15 residues. Trimming took 0 bases from V and 6 from J, leaving 15 bases between them. The CDR3 reads CSAREKILGVNEQFF. The CDR3 DNA reads as TGCAGTGCTAGAGAGAAGATCTTGGGGGTCAATGAGCAGTTCTTC.

The chain links TRBV7-9 to TRBJ2-1; 7 nucleotides line up with TRBD1. The V segment lost 2 bases and the J segment 15 bases; nucleotides outside the gene matches: 7. The CDR3 is 12 amino acids. CDR1 is SEHNR and CDR2 is FQNEAQ in the germline V gene (reference sequence). DNA for the CDR3: TGTGCCAGCAGCTTATGGTTGACAGGGTTGTTCTTC. Protein product: CASSLWLTGLFF.

The gene calls are TRBV20-1 and TRBJ1-5; 9 bases fit TRBD1. V dropped 5 bases and J dropped 4; count of bases not matched to a gene: 3. Germline V gives CDR1 DFQATT, CDR2 SNEGSKA (reference sequence). This CDR3 spans 13 amino acids. The CDR3 loop is CSAGQGFNQPQHF. DNA for the CDR3: TGCAGTGCTGGACAGGGGTTTAATCAGCCCCAGCATTTT.

This clonotype turned up a few times. This chain uses TRBV20-1 with TRBJ2-4; maybe TRBD2 (6 bases). The J call may be mistaken, given a closer DNA end match to TRBJ2-7. In germline, CDR1 is DFQATT, CDR2 SNEGSKA (reference sequence). The CDR3 is made up of 16 amino acids. The CDR3 sequence is CSARKTDGSGPYEQYF. In DNA, the CDR3 is TGCAGTGCTAGAAAGACAGACGGGAGCGGGCCCTACGAGCAGTACTTC.

This clonotype was seen once. This chain links TRBV11-2 with TRBJ2-5, with D possibly TRBD2 on 5 matching bases. Germline assignment: CDR1 SGHAT and CDR2 FQNNGV. Trimming stripped 5 bases from V and 0 bases from J, with 13 bases between. This CDR3 region has 15 residues. DNA for the CDR3: TGTGCCAGCAGCCCCTGCCAAGCGGACCAAGAGACCCAGTACTTC. Its translation: CASSPCQADQETQYF. Together with reference TRBV11-2 and TRBJ2-5, the CDR3 gives the full variable domain: EAGVAQSPRYKIIEKRQSVAFWCNPISGHATLYWYQQILGQGPKLLIQFQNNGVVDDSQLPKDRFSAERLKGVDSTLKIQPAKLEDSAVYLCASSPCQADQETQYFGPGTRLLVL.

V is TRBV27 and J is TRBJ1-6; perhaps TRBD1 as D (5 bases). CDR1 is MNHEY and CDR2 is SMNVEV in the germline V gene (reference sequence). The V gene lost 8 bases and the J gene lost 8 bases, with 19 bases spanning the gap. This CDR3 has 15 amino acids. CDR3 sequence (DNA): TGTGCCAGCGTCAAAGTGGGGTTGGGGGATTCACCCCTCCACTTT. This encodes CASVKVGLGDSPLHF.

Regarding this clonotype: At one boundary the junction diverges from the germline segment, which might be a read error. The CDR3 bases are TGTGCCGGAGGGTCAGCCCTCTCTGGGGCCAACGTCCTGATTTTC. Translation: CAGGSALSGANVLIF. V gene TRBV7-9 combines with J gene TRBJ2-6; D is possibly TRBD2 (6 bases). The CDR3 loop spans 15 amino acids. From germline, CDR1 is SEHNR and CDR2 FQNEAQ (reference sequence).

The J gene is TRBJ1-5, the V gene TRBV28; possible D gene TRBD1, 5 bases. This CDR3 has 14 amino acids. With 1 base removed from V and 7 bases from J, the gap between germline ends came to 11 bases. Germline V gene data show CDR1 as MDHEN and CDR2 as SYDVKM. The CDR3 DNA is TGTGCCAGCAGTTTATTACAGGAACAACAGCCCCAGCATTTT. This encodes CASSLLQEQQPQHF.

The chain uses TRBV29-1 and TRBJ2-6; 9 positions agree with TRBD1. The CDR3 extends over 17 amino acids. Germline CDR1 and CDR2: SQVTM and ANQGSEA. V was pared by 6 bases and J by 0 bases, with 9 bases of the junction left unmatched. The CDR3 reads CSVDPGQGVSGANVLTF. CDR3 coding DNA: TGCAGCGTCGACCCGGGACAGGGCGTCTCTGGGGCCAACGTCCTGACTTTC.

The CDR3 DNA is TGTGCCAGCAGCTCCCCGGGACGAGCGGGGGGTAATACGCAGTATTTT. It translates to CASSSPGRAGGNTQYF. This chain connects TRBV7-2 to TRBJ2-3, with TRBD2 matching 9 bases. The germline gives CDR1 SGHTA, CDR2 FQGNSA. V lost 4 bases and J lost 7; bases outside the gene matches: 12. CDR3 length: 16 amino acids.

This clonotype has only a few counts. This chain links TRBV20-1 with TRBJ1-2; maybe TRBD1 (5 bases). CDR1 DFQATT and CDR2 SNEGSKA come from the germline V gene (reference sequence). The CDR3 has 16 residues. Trimming shortened V by 0 bases and J by 4 bases, and 18 bases separated the two germline ends. CDR3 amino acids: CSARDDGGLRIYGYTF. CDR3 in DNA: TGCAGTGCTAGAGATGACGGGGGTCTCAGAATCTATGGCTACACCTTC.

J is TRBJ2-7 and V is TRBV27; TRBD2 might be the D (6 bases). The CDR3 sequence is 15 residues long. V was shortened by 2 bases and J by 4 bases, with 15 bases between the two germline ends. Germline assignment: CDR1 MNHEY and CDR2 SMNVEV (reference sequence). The CDR3 spells CASSLNLGSGYEQYF. Written as DNA, the CDR3 is TGTGCCAGCAGTTTAAACCTGGGTAGCGGATACGAGCAGTACTTC.

This clonotype was recorded a few times. V gene TRBV4-1 combines with J gene TRBJ2-1; TRBD1 matches 10 bases. The CDR3 consists of 14 residues. Germline CDR1 is MGHRA and CDR2 is YSYEKL. Unmatched junction bases numbered 3, after V lost 5 bases and J lost 5 bases. In nucleotides, the CDR3 is TGCGCCAGCAGCGGGGACAGGGGAAACAATGAGCAGTTCTTC. Its translation is CASSGDRGNNEQFF.